This T cell receptor (beta chain) emerged from a study of T cell changes during pregnancy in multiple sclerosis. The data were produced by immunoSEQ multiplex PCR, yet TCRdb's version contains in-frame clones alone and is incomplete. The table shows around 29,000 clones, with 85% to 90% occurring only once. Trimming cost V 4 bases and J 3 bases; bases outside gene matches: 6. Germline CDR1 SGHVS, CDR2 FQNEAQ. The CDR3 is made up of 15 amino acids. This TCR was recovered from a female donor in good health, enrolled as a control in a pregnancy study. The chain has TRBV7-8 and TRBJ1-3; 7 bases are a match to TRBD1. Source: CD4+ T cells from peripheral blood mononuclear cells, taken in the first trimester of pregnancy. The CDR3 loop is CASSSRDSIGNTIYF. The CDR3 coding sequence is TGTGCCAGCAGCTCCCGGGACAGCATTGGAAACACCATATATTTT.